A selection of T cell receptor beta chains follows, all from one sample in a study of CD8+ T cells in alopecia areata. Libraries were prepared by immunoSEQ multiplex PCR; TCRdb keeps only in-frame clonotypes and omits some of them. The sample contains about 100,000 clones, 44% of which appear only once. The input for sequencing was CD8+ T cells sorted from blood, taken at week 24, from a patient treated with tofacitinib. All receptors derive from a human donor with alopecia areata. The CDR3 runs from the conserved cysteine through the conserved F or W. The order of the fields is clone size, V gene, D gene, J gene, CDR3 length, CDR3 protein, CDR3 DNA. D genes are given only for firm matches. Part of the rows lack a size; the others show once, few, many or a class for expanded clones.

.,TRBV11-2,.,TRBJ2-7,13,CASSLEGYLEQYF,TGTGCCAGCAGCTTAGAAGGGTACCTCGAGCAGTACTTC
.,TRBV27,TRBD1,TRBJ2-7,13,CASSLSRGFEQYF,TGTGCCAGCAGTTTATCCAGGGGGTTCGAGCAGTACTTC
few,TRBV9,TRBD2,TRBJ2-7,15,CASSVGSSGSSEQYF,TGTGCCAGCAGCGTAGGGTCTAGCGGGTCATCCGAGCAGTACTTC
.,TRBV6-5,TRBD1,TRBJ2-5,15,CASSYRQGLKETQYF,TGTGCCAGCAGTTACCGACAGGGGCTAAAAGAGACCCAGTACTTC
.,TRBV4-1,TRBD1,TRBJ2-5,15,CASSQIMTGRKTQYF,TGCGCCAGCAGCCAGATCATGACAGGGCGGAAGACCCAGTACTTC
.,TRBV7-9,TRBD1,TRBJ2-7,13,CASFGTGGDEQYF,TGTGCCAGCTTCGGGACAGGGGGCGATGAGCAGTACTTC
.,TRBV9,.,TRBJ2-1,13,CASSVTAQGEQFF,TGTGCCAGCAGCGTAACGGCTCAGGGTGAGCAGTTCTTC
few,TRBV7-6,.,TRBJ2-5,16,CASSLAPRRVAETQYF,TGTGCCAGCAGCTTAGCCCCCCGGAGGGTAGCGGAGACCCAGTACTTC
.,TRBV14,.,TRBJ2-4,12,CASSLGLNIQYF,TGTGCCAGCAGCCTGGGACTAAACATTCAGTACTTC
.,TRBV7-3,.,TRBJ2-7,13,CASSLATIYEQYF,TGTGCCAGCAGCTTAGCAACAATCTACGAGCAGTACTTC
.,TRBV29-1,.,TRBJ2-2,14,CSVEGRGNTGELFF,TGCAGCGTTGAGGGACGGGGGAACACCGGGGAGCTGTTTTTT
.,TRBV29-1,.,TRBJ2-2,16,CSVEGRGPTNTGELFF,TGCAGTGTTGAAGGACGAGGGCCTACGAACACCGGGGAGCTGTTTTTT
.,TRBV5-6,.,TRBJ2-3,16,CASSVGLPSYTDTQYF,TGTGCCAGCAGCGTAGGACTACCCTCCTACACAGATACGCAGTATTTT
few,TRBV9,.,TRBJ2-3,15,CASSVGGSSTDTQYF,TGTGCCAGCAGCGTCGGTGGAAGTAGCACAGATACGCAGTATTTT